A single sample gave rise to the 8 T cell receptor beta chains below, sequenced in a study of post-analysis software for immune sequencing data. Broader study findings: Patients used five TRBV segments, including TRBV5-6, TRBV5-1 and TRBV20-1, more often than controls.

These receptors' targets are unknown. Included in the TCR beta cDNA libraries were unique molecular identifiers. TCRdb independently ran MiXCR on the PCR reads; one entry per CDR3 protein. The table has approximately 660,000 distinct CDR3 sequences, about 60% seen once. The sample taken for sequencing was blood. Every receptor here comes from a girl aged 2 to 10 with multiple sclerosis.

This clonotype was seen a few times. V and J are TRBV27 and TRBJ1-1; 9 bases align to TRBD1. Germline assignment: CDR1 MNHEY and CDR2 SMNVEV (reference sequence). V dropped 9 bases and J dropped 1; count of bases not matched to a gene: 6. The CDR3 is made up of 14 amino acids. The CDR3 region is CASSGTGKNTEAFF. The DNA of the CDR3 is TGTGCCAGTTCCGGGACAGGGAAGAACACTGAAGCTTTCTTT.

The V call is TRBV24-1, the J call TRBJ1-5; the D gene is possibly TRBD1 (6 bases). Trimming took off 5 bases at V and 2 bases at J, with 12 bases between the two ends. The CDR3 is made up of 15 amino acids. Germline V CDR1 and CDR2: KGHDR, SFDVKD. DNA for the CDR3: TGTGCCACCAGTGTCGGGGGCGCCGGCAATCAGCCCCAGCATTTT. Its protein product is CATSVGGAGNQPQHF.

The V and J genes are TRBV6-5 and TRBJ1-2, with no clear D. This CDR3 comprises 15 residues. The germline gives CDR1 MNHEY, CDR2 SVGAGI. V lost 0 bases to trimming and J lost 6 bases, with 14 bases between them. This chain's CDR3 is CASSYSTGKRDGYTF. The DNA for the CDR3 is TGTGCCAGCAGTTACTCGACGGGTAAACGGGATGGCTACACCTTC.

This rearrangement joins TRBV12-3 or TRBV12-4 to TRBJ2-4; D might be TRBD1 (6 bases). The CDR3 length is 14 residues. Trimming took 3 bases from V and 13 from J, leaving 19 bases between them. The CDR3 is CASSFEGDTDTQYF. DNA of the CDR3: TGTGCCAGCAGTTTCGAGGGGGACACAGATACGCAGTACTTC.

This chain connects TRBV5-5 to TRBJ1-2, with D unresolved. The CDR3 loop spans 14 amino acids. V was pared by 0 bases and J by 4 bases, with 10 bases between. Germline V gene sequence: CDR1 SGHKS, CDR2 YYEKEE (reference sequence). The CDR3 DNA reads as TGTGCCAGCAGCTTGGCTGAGGAAGGCTATGGCTACACCTTC. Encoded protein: CASSLAEEGYGYTF. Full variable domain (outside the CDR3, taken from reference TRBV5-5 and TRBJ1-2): DAGVTQSPTHLIKTRGQQVTLRCSPISGHKSVSWYQQVLGQGPQFIFQYYEKEERGRGNFPDRFSARQFPNYSSELNVNALLLGDSALYLCASSLAEEGYGYTFGSGTRLTVV.

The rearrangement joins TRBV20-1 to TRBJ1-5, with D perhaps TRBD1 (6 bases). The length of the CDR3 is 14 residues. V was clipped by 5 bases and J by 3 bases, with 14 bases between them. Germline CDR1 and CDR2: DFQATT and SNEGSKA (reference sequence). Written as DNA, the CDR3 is TGCAGTGCTGGCCTGCGGGGGGCCAATCAGCCCCAGCATTTT. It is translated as CSAGLRGANQPQHF.

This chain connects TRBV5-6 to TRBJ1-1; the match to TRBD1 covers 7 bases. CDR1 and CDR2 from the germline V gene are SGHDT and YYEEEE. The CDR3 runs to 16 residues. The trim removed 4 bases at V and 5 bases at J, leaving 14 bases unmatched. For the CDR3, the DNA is TGTGCCAGCAGCGGGCTCCCACGACAGGGTGATACTGAAGCTTTCTTT. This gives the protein CASSGLPRQGDTEAFF.

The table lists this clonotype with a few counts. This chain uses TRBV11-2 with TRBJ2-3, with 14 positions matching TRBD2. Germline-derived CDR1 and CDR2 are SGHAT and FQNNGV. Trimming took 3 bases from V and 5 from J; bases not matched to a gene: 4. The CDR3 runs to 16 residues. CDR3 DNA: TGTGCCAGCAGCTTGGGACTAGCGGGAGAGGGAGATACGCAGTATTTT. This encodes CASSLGLAGEGDTQYF.